This T cell receptor (beta chain) was identified in a study of blood T cell repertoires in COVID-19. The CDR3 runs to 15 residues. The germline gives CDR1 SGDLS, CDR2 YYNGEE. Trimming took 2 bases from V and 9 from J; bases not matched to a gene: 10. This clone was detected once. Profiled with immunoSEQ multiplex PCR; TCRdb holds only in-frame clones, not every one. The sample carries hundreds of thousands of clones, under 95% recorded once. The source material was peripheral blood. The rearrangement joins TRBV9 to TRBJ2-1; 8 bases match TRBD2. The TCR was taken from a woman under 30 who had recovered from COVID-19. Here the CDR3 DNA reads TGTGCCAGCAGCGTTACTAGCGGTTCGGGGGGTGAGCAGTTCTTC. It is translated as CASSVTSGSGGEQFF.